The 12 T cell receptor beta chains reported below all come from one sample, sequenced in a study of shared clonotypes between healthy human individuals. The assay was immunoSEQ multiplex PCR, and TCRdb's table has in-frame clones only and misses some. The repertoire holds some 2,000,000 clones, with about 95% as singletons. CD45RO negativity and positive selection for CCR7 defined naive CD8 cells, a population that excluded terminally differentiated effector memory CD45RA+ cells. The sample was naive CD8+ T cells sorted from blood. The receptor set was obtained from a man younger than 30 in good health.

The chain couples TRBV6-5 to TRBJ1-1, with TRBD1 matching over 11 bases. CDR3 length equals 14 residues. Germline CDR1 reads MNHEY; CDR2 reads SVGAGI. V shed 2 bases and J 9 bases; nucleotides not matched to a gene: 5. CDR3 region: CASSYGQGAGQAFF. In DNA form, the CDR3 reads TGTGCCAGCAGTTACGGACAGGGGGCTGGCCAAGCTTTCTTT.

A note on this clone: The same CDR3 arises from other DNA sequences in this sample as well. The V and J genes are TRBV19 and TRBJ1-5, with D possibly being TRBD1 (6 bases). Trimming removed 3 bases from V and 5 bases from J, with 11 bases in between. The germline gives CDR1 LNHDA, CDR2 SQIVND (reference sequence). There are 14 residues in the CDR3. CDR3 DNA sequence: TGTGCCAGTAGTATCCGGGACACCGATCAGCCCCAGCATTTT. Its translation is CASSIRDTDQPQHF.

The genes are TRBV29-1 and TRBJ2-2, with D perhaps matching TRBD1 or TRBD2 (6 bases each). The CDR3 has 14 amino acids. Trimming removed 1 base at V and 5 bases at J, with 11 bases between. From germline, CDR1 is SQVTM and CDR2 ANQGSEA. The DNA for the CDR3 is TGCAGCGTTGAAGCGGGGGCTGGTACCGGGGAGCTGTTTTTT. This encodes CSVEAGAGTGELFF.

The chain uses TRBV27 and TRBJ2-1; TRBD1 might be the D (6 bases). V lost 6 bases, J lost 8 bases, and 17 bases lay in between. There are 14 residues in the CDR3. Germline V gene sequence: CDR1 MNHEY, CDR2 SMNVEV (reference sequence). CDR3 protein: CASRLQGSIYEQFF. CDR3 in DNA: TGTGCCAGCAGATTACAGGGATCGATTTATGAGCAGTTCTTC.

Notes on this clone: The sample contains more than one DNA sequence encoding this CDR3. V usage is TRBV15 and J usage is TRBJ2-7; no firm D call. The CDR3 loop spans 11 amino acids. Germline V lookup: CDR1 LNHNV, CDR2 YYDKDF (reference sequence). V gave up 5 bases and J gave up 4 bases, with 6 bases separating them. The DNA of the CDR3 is TGTGCCACCAGCTCTCCTTACGAGCAGTACTTC. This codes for CATSSPYEQYF.

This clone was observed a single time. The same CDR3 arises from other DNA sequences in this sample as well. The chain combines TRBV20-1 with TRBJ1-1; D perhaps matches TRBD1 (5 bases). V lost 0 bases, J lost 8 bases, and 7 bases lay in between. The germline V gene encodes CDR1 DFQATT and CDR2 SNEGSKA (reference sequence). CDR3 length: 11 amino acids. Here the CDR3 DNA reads TGCAGTGCTAGAGATGGGACGGAAGCTTTCTTT. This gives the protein CSARDGTEAFF.

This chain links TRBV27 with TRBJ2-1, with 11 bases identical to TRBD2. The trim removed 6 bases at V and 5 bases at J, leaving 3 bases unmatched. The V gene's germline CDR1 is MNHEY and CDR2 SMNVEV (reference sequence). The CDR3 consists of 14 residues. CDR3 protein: CASSGTSGDNEQFF. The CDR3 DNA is TGTGCCAGCAGCGGGACTAGCGGCGACAATGAGCAGTTCTTC.

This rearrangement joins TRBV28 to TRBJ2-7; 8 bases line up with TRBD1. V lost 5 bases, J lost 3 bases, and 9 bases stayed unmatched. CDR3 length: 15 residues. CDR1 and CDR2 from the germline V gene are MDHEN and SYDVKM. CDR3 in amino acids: CASSIRTGFNYEQYF. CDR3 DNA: TGTGCCAGCAGTATACGGACAGGGTTCAACTACGAGCAGTACTTC.

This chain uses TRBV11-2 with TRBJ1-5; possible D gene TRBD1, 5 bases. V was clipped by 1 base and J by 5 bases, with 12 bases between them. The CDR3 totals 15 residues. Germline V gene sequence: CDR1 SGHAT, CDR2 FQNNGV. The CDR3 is CASSLVPGVDQPQHF. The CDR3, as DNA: TGTGCCAGCAGCTTAGTCCCGGGGGTAGATCAGCCCCAGCATTTT. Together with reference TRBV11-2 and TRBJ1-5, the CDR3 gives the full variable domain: EAGVAQSPRYKIIEKRQSVAFWCNPISGHATLYWYQQILGQGPKLLIQFQNNGVVDDSQLPKDRFSAERLKGVDSTLKIQPAKLEDSAVYLCASSLVPGVDQPQHFGDGTRLSIL.

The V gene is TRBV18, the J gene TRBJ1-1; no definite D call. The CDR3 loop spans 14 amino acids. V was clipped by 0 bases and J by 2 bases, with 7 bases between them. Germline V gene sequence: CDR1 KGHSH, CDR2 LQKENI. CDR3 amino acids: CASSPPDSNTEAFF. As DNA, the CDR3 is TGTGCCAGCTCACCACCTGATTCAAACACTGAAGCTTTCTTT.

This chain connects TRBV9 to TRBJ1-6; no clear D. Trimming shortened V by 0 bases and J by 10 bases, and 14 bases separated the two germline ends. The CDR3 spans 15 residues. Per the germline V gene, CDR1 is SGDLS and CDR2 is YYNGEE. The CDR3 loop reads CASSVEDTSESPLHF. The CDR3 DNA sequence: TGTGCCAGCAGCGTAGAGGATACGTCGGAGTCACCCCTCCACTTT.

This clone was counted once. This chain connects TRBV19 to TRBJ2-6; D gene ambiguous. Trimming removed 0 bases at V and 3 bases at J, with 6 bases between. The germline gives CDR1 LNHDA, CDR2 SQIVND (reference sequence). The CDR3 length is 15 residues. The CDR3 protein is CASSIDWSGANVLTF. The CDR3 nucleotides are TGTGCCAGTAGTATAGATTGGAGTGGGGCCAACGTCCTGACTTTC.